What follows are 29 T cell receptor beta chains derived from one specimen sequenced in a study of OX40 agonist ivuxolimab in advanced cancers. Assay used: immunoSEQ multiplex PCR; TCRdb lists only in-frame clones, some missing. This table has 30,000 to 40,000 clones, approximately 91% appearing once. This sample comprised CD4+ or CD8+ T cells sorted from blood, obtained in a trial of the OX40 agonist ivuxolimab. These receptors came from an adult with an advanced solid tumor such as melanoma, head and neck, liver or kidney cancer.

This sequence joins TRBV9 and TRBJ2-2; 7 positions match TRBD1. The CDR3 covers 15 residues. The trim removed 3 bases at V and 7 bases at J, leaving 9 bases unmatched. The germline V gene encodes CDR1 SGDLS and CDR2 YYNGEE. Written as DNA, the CDR3 is TGTGCCAGCAGCGGGGTTAGGGGGCGGAACGGGGAGCTGTTTTTT. This gives the protein CASSGVRGRNGELFF.

This clone came up once. This chain connects TRBV7-2 to TRBJ2-1, with D possibly matching TRBD2 (6 bases). V lost 2 bases and J 8 bases, leaving 16 bases between the germline ends. CDR1 and CDR2 (germline): SGHTA, FQGNSA. The CDR3 is 15 amino acids. CDR3 amino acids: CASSLSGQSGDEQFF. The CDR3 DNA reads as TGTGCCAGCAGCTTAAGCGGGCAGTCAGGCGATGAGCAGTTCTTC.

The table lists this clone with a count of one. V is TRBV19 and J is TRBJ2-2; D might be TRBD2 (5 bases). CDR3 length: 13 residues. The V end lost 3 bases, the J end lost 5 bases, and 7 bases lay between the germline ends. Germline lookup yields CDR1 LNHDA and CDR2 SQIVND (reference sequence). The CDR3 is CASSIRGTGELFF. Written as DNA, the CDR3 is TGTGCCAGTAGTATTCGGGGAACCGGGGAGCTGTTTTTT.

This clone has more than one count but fewer than ten. The chain combines TRBV4-1 with TRBJ2-2; tentative D call: TRBD1 (5 bases). This CDR3 spans 15 amino acids. Germline lookup yields CDR1 MGHRA and CDR2 YSYEKL. With 6 bases removed from V and 4 bases from J, the gap between germline ends came to 15 bases. The chain's CDR3 is CASRGQGVSTGELFF. CDR3 nucleotide sequence: TGCGCCAGCAGAGGTCAAGGGGTCTCCACCGGGGAGCTGTTTTTT.

The rearrangement links TRBV5-1 to TRBJ2-5, with 7 nucleotides matching TRBD1. The CDR3 contains 14 residues. The J segment lost 7 bases and the V segment lost 4 bases, leaving 10 bases of the junction unmatched. The germline V gene encodes CDR1 SGHRS and CDR2 YFSETQ. The CDR3 DNA reads as TGCGCCAGCAGCCCACCTGGACAGGCCTCGACCCAGTACTTC. Protein: CASSPPGQASTQYF. The full variable domain, in which reference TRBV5-1 and TRBJ2-5 provide the parts outside the CDR3, is KAGVTQTPRYLIKTRGQQVTLSCSPISGHRSVSWYQQTPGQGLQFLFEYFSETQRNKGNFPGRFSGRQFSNSRSEMNVSTLELGDSALYLCASSPPGQASTQYFGPGTRLLVL.

The chain couples TRBV6-1 to TRBJ2-1; TRBD1 matches at 8 bases. Germline CDR1 and CDR2: MNHNS and SASEGT. After removal of 0 bases from V and 4 bases from J, the junction contained 5 bases not matched to a gene. The CDR3 loop spans 16 amino acids. For the CDR3, the DNA is TGTGCCAGCAGTGAAGCGCAGGGGGCTCCATACAATGAGCAGTTCTTC. Its protein product is CASSEAQGAPYNEQFF.

The chain uses TRBV4-3 and TRBJ2-3; unclear D gene. V was clipped by 1 base and J by 2 bases, with 13 bases between them. CDR1 LGHNA and CDR2 YSLEER come from the germline V gene. The CDR3 is 16 amino acids. Written as DNA, the CDR3 is TGCGCCAGCAGCCAAGCAGCAGGTGGGGACACAGATACGCAGTATTTT. It yields the protein CASSQAAGGDTDTQYF.

J is TRBJ2-1 and V is TRBV7-3; 12 nucleotides match TRBD1. With 5 bases clipped from V and 8 bases from J, the junction kept 4 bases outside the gene matches. The CDR3 contains 14 residues. Looked up from germline, CDR1 is SGHTA and CDR2 is FQGTGA. CDR3 region: CASSQGQGADEQFF. CDR3 in DNA: TGTGCCAGCAGCCAGGGACAGGGGGCCGATGAGCAGTTCTTC.

Turning to this clone: Other DNA sequences in this sample translate to the same CDR3. This chain joins TRBV28 and TRBJ2-7; unclear D gene. The length of the CDR3 is 11 residues. Trimming cost V 2 bases and J 4 bases, with 3 bases left between them. Germline V gene sequence: CDR1 MDHEN, CDR2 SYDVKM. CDR3 loop: CASSLRYEQYF. CDR3 nucleotide sequence: TGTGCCAGCAGTTTACGGTACGAGCAGTACTTC.

The chain employs TRBV9 and TRBJ2-1; 13 positions agree with TRBD2. CDR1 and CDR2 (germline): SGDLS, YYNGEE. The V segment lost 0 bases and the J segment 9 bases; nucleotides outside the gene matches: 6. This CDR3 is 16 amino acids long. In DNA form, the CDR3 reads TGTGCCAGCAGCGTAGGTACTAGCGGGGGGGCAGGTGAGCAGTTCTTC. It codes for CASSVGTSGGAGEQFF.

This clone showed up just once. The genes are TRBV11-2 and TRBJ1-6; 7 nucleotides match TRBD1. The ends lost 2 bases at V and 4 bases at J; junction bases unmatched: 8. Germline V gene sequence: CDR1 SGHAT, CDR2 FQNNGV. The CDR3 is 17 amino acids. CDR3 bases: TGTGCCAGCAGCTTAAGGCAGGGGGTTTTGTATAATTCACCCCTCCACTTT. It is translated as CASSLRQGVLYNSPLHF.

The chain has TRBV9 and TRBJ2-5, with TRBD2 identical over 10 bases. From germline, CDR1 is SGDLS and CDR2 YYNGEE. The CDR3 totals 18 residues. Trimming took 0 bases from V and 5 from J; bases not matched to a gene: 13. CDR3 amino acids: CASSVDGGLAVLTETQYF. DNA of the CDR3: TGTGCCAGCAGCGTAGACGGAGGACTAGCGGTTTTGACGGAGACCCAGTACTTC.

The CDR3, as DNA: TGTGCCTGGAGTGCCGGGACAGGCACCCTTAATGAAAAACTGTTTTTT. Translation: CAWSAGTGTLNEKLFF. The J gene is TRBJ1-4, the V gene TRBV30; 8 bases fit TRBD1. This CDR3 spans 16 amino acids. Looked up from germline, CDR1 is GTSNPN and CDR2 is SVGIG (reference sequence). The junction had 8 bases not matched to a gene; V was cut back by 1 base and J by 4 bases.

The chain links TRBV18 to TRBJ1-1; D gene ambiguous. Trimming removed 2 bases from V and 2 bases from J, with 9 bases in between. The V gene's germline CDR1 is KGHSH and CDR2 LQKENI. This CDR3 has 14 residues. The DNA for the CDR3 is TGTGCCAGCTCACCAAGAGCGGGTAACACTGAAGCTTTCTTT. Its protein product is CASSPRAGNTEAFF.

This rearrangement joins TRBV5-1 to TRBJ1-2; 9 nucleotides align to TRBD1. V dropped 4 bases and J dropped 7; count of bases not matched to a gene: 14. The CDR3 runs to 16 residues. CDR1 is SGHRS, CDR2 YFSETQ, per germline. The CDR3 here is CASSNTGGSTLGGYTF. The CDR3 bases are TGCGCCAGCAGCAACACAGGGGGCTCGACTTTAGGTGGCTACACCTTC.

This sequence joins TRBV29-1 and TRBJ2-1, with D possibly TRBD1 on 7 matching bases. The CDR3 consists of 14 residues. Per germline, CDR1 SQVTM and CDR2 ANQGSEA. Between the trimmed V and J ends, which lost 4 bases and 4 bases, there was a span of 14 bases. The CDR3: CSVVTGTFYNEQFF. CDR3 DNA: TGCAGCGTTGTGACAGGGACTTTTTACAATGAGCAGTTCTTC.

The chain's CDR3 is CASSLVGFDYGYTF. As DNA, the CDR3 is TGTGCCAGCAGCTTAGTAGGGTTTGACTATGGCTACACCTTC. The rearrangement uses TRBV7-9 and TRBJ1-2; no definite D call. CDR1 SEHNR and CDR2 FQNEAQ come from the germline V gene (reference sequence). The CDR3 consists of 14 residues. V lost 1 base and J lost 3, with 9 bases in between.

The table lists this clone with a count of one. This chain joins TRBV6-6 and TRBJ1-1; D is unclear. The CDR3 has 13 residues. Germline CDR1 MNHNY, CDR2 SVGAGI (reference sequence). V lost 0 bases to trimming and J lost 7 bases, with 9 bases between them. The CDR3 sequence: CASSYSVGLEAFF. CDR3 DNA sequence: TGTGCCAGCAGTTACTCGGTAGGGCTTGAAGCTTTCTTT.

This chain joins TRBV30 and TRBJ1-2; TRBD1 aligns across 8 bases. Germline V gives CDR1 GTSNPN, CDR2 SVGIG (reference sequence). The CDR3 covers 13 residues. V was pared by 0 bases and J by 11 bases, with 8 bases of the junction left unmatched. The CDR3: CAWSVSVTGAYTF. The CDR3 DNA is TGTGCCTGGAGTGTATCCGTGACAGGGGCATACACCTTC.

This clone was recorded a few times. The chain couples TRBV15 to TRBJ2-2, with D unclear. Trimming stripped 1 base from V and 7 bases from J, with 1 base between. The CDR3 has 11 residues. CDR1 LNHNV and CDR2 YYDKDF come from the germline V gene (reference sequence). In DNA form, the CDR3 reads TGTGCCACCAGCAGAGGCGGGGAGCTGTTTTTT. This encodes CATSRGGELFF.

The chain recombines TRBV6-1 with TRBJ2-7, with 8 bases identical to TRBD1. The germline gives CDR1 MNHNS, CDR2 SASEGT. The CDR3 runs to 15 residues. The ends lost 6 bases at V and 4 bases at J; junction bases unmatched: 11. CDR3 nucleotides: TGTGCCAGCAGAGCCGAAGGACAGGGTTTTTACGAGCAGTACTTC. Residues: CASRAEGQGFYEQYF.

The chain links TRBV5-1 to TRBJ2-5, with D perhaps TRBD2 (6 bases). The germline V gene has CDR1 SGHRS and CDR2 YFSETQ. Trimming left V 2 bases short and J 3 bases short, with 11 bases between. The CDR3 runs to 14 residues. The CDR3 nucleotides are TGCGCCAGCAGCTTCAGGACTACTGAAGAGACCCAGTACTTC. This gives the protein CASSFRTTEETQYF.

V is TRBV11-2 and J is TRBJ1-2; TRBD1 matches 8 bases. Germline loops: CDR1 SGHAT, CDR2 FQNNGV. The CDR3 has 13 residues. The V segment lost 5 bases and the J segment 7 bases; nucleotides outside the gene matches: 6. CDR3 DNA sequence: TGTGCCAGCAGCGAGACAGGGGTGGGTGGCTACACCTTC. Its translation is CASSETGVGGYTF. Full variable domain (outside the CDR3, taken from reference TRBV11-2 and TRBJ1-2): EAGVAQSPRYKIIEKRQSVAFWCNPISGHATLYWYQQILGQGPKLLIQFQNNGVVDDSQLPKDRFSAERLKGVDSTLKIQPAKLEDSAVYLCASSETGVGGYTFGSGTRLTVV.

The J gene is TRBJ1-4, the V gene TRBV4-1; unclear D gene. Germline assignment: CDR1 MGHRA and CDR2 YSYEKL. Trimming left V 4 bases short and J 8 bases short, with 8 bases between. This CDR3 has 12 amino acids. Here the CDR3 reads CASSPQKEKLFF. As DNA, the CDR3 is TGCGCCAGCAGCCCCCAGAAGGAAAAACTGTTTTTT.

The chain has TRBV10-3 and TRBJ1-1, with TRBD1 matching over 12 bases. Trimming took 10 bases from V and 2 from J; bases not matched to a gene: 17. The germline gives CDR1 ENHRY, CDR2 SYGVKD. The CDR3 totals 18 residues. CDR3 protein: CATFPLPPGQGANTEAFF. For the CDR3, the DNA is TGTGCCACCTTCCCGCTACCTCCGGGACAGGGGGCAAACACTGAAGCTTTCTTT.

The chain carries TRBV29-1 and TRBJ1-1; no clear D gene. Trimming stripped 4 bases from V and 3 bases from J, with 12 bases between. This CDR3 is 13 amino acids long. The V gene's germline CDR1 is SQVTM and CDR2 ANQGSEA. Here the CDR3 DNA reads TGCAGCGTTGTTATGTTTGTAGACACTGAAGCTTTCTTT. This translates into CSVVMFVDTEAFF. Based on the CDR3 plus reference TRBV29-1 and TRBJ1-1, the full variable domain is SAVISQKPSRDICQRGTSLTIQCQVDSQVTMMFWYRQQPGQSLTLIATANQGSEATYESGFVIDKFPISRPNLTFSTLTVSNMSPEDSSIYLCSVVMFVDTEAFFGQGTRLTVV.

This clone was observed a handful of times. This chain uses TRBV7-2 with TRBJ1-5; D is possibly TRBD1 (5 bases). Between the trimmed V and J ends, which lost 5 bases and 7 bases, there was a span of 15 bases. CDR3 length: 14 residues. Per the germline V gene, CDR1 is SGHTA and CDR2 is FQGNSA. The CDR3 reads CASSPNAGRQPQHF. CDR3 in DNA: TGTGCCAGCAGCCCCAATGCAGGGCGGCAGCCCCAGCATTTT.

The V call is TRBV28, the J call TRBJ2-2; 7 bases are shared with TRBD2. Unmatched junction bases numbered 11, after V lost 3 bases and J lost 4 bases. This CDR3 is 17 amino acids long. Germline assignment: CDR1 MDHEN and CDR2 SYDVKM. The CDR3: CASSLGRGRDITGELFF. DNA of the CDR3: TGTGCCAGCAGTTTGGGAAGAGGGAGGGATATCACCGGGGAGCTGTTTTTT.

This chain joins TRBV19 and TRBJ2-7, with 8 nucleotides matching TRBD1. The CDR3 is 14 amino acids. Germline CDR1 reads LNHDA; CDR2 reads SQIVND (reference sequence). Trimming cost V 6 bases and J 0 bases; bases outside gene matches: 4. The CDR3 region has the DNA TGTGCCAGTAGCTCCCAGGGGGCCTCCTACGAGCAGTACTTC. This gives the protein CASSSQGASYEQYF. Complete variable domain (other parts from reference TRBV19 and TRBJ2-7): DGGITQSPKYLFRKEGQNVTLSCEQNLNHDAMYWYRQDPGQGLRLIYYSQIVNDFQKGDIAEGYSVSREKKESFPLTVTSAQKNPTAFYLCASSSQGASYEQYFGPGTRLTVT.